This TCR beta chain appears in the sequencing data of a study of blood T cell repertoires in COVID-19. Authors' data handling: How many nucleated cells were present was estimated from reference gene primer amplification. Data came from immunoSEQ multiplex PCR; TCRdb stores just in-frame clones and leaves some out. V, J and clone size derive from that table, while D and trimming were established from the DNA sequence. The table lists approximately 220,000 clones, around 90% of them singletons. Germline V lookup: CDR1 LGHNA, CDR2 YNFKEQ. CDR3 length equals 14 residues. The V and J ends lost 9 bases and 3 bases, in that order; junction bases with no gene match: 8. In the 2 weeks before study entry, exposed participants met a COVID-19 case, which was PCR-confirmed or clinician-diagnosed.

Sequencing input: PBMCs or T cells enriched from blood (not recorded which). The rearrangement joins TRBV4-2 to TRBJ2-3, with 8 positions matching TRBD1. This TCR was recovered from a man aged 25-40 years who had been exposed to COVID-19. The chain's CDR3 is CARVRDRLTDTQYF. CDR3 nucleotide sequence: TGTGCCAGGGTCCGGGACAGGCTAACAGATACGCAGTATTTT.